A selection of T cell receptor beta chains follows, all from one sample in a study of T-cell memory formation after mild COVID-19. TCRdb fed the 5' RACE reads into MiXCR, producing one record per CDR3 protein. The table records fewer than 650,000 distinct CDR3 sequences, about a fifth of them present only once. Material: PBMCs or a T cell subset sorted from them (not recorded which). The origin of the receptors is an adult woman who had mild COVID-19 (a few samples of this study predate the infection). Cell type and time point are not known. Each CDR3 is given with its conserved first and last residue.

j_call v_call cdr3_aa
TRBJ2-7 TRBV4-3 CASSQSGTGGGKQYF
TRBJ1-5 TRBV6-5 CASSDKGNQPQHF
TRBJ2-7 TRBV27 CASSLSPGGLVDEQYF
TRBJ1-5 TRBV2 CASSQDGTNQPQHF
TRBJ1-2 TRBV6-5 CASRDSGYYGYTF
TRBJ2-1 TRBV5-1 CASSLVRDSPFNEQFF
TRBJ2-1 TRBV7-2 CASSHSGTTLLHNEQFF
TRBJ2-7 TRBV4-2 CASSQGQVLSYEQYF
TRBJ1-1 TRBV21-1 CASSIYRIRNTEAFF
TRBJ2-7 TRBV30 CAWTTLKYEQYF
TRBJ2-5 TRBV27 CASSLNRGRETQYF
TRBJ2-5 TRBV24-1 CATSDPMMTSGIQETQYF
TRBJ1-6 TRBV7-2 CASSKQGAGYNSPLHF
TRBJ2-1 TRBV4-3 CASSLQRTASYNEQFF
TRBJ1-1 TRBV6-6 CASSLHPGGHGTTEAFF
TRBJ1-5 TRBV7-8 CASSLLAGYNQPQHF
TRBJ1-3 TRBV7-6 CASSRTLDLSGNTIYF
TRBJ2-3 TRBV9 CASSVDTGRGDTQYF
TRBJ2-6 TRBV5-1 CASRVTVGNVLTF
TRBJ2-4 TRBV7-6 CAAFRVSKNIQYF
TRBJ2-7 TRBV27 CASSFSQGFGQYF
TRBJ1-1 TRBV7-9 CASSLWSEGDHEAFF
TRBJ1-1 TRBV6-5 CASSGDRANTEAFF
TRBJ2-1 TRBV24-1 CATRPGTSGNEQFF
TRBJ2-1 TRBV9 CASNTGSLEHSYNEQFF
TRBJ2-5 TRBV7-2 CASSLGLVAGGTGQETQYF
TRBJ2-2 TRBV14 CASSQLGSNTGELFF
TRBJ2-7 TRBV28 CASSPWTSIPYEQYF
TRBJ2-5 TRBV4-2 CASSQASGGPKETQYF
TRBJ1-1 TRBV7-9 CASSPAIGGGTEAFF
TRBJ1-6 TRBV6-2/TRBV6-3 CASSTTGRSPLHF
TRBJ2-1 TRBV5-6 CASSLVRGIGDEQFF
TRBJ2-7 TRBV6-2/TRBV6-3 CASSPTTGVTYEQYF
TRBJ2-2 TRBV3-1 CASLIRRENTGELFF
TRBJ2-5 TRBV21-1 CASVCRTEETQYF
TRBJ2-7 TRBV20-1 CSARSFGGDEQYF
TRBJ1-3 TRBV29-1 CSGSTGAGNTIYF
TRBJ1-3 TRBV12-3/TRBV12-4 CASSLEGSGNTIYF
TRBJ2-5 TRBV5-4 CASSFGAGTQETQYF
TRBJ1-2 TRBV5-1 CASSLGRGSSLGYTF
TRBJ2-1 TRBV20-1 CSARDPSWQHNEQFF
TRBJ1-1 TRBV20-1 CSASGTENTEAFF
TRBJ2-3 TRBV18 CASSPLPGVSTDTQYF
TRBJ1-3 TRBV6-5 CASSSDPNSGNTIYF
TRBJ1-5 TRBV3-1 CASSRTGVSQPQHF
TRBJ1-5 TRBV15 CATSTDRVSNQPQHF
TRBJ2-7 TRBV15 CATRGSYEQYF
TRBJ1-2 TRBV12-3/TRBV12-4 CASSTRGGADGYTF
TRBJ2-3 TRBV15 CATSSELSPVGEDTQYF
TRBJ1-5 TRBV19 CASSILDGNNQPQHF
TRBJ1-1 TRBV12-3/TRBV12-4 CASSPPRALTEAFF
TRBJ2-3 TRBV20-1 CSARVSTDTQYF
TRBJ2-5 TRBV14 CASSQGLSSGQETQYF
TRBJ1-5 TRBV27 CASSRDRLPNQPQHF
TRBJ2-1 TRBV9 CASSAGDRTYNEQFF
TRBJ1-1 TRBV20-1 CSARLTGNEAFF
TRBJ2-5 TRBV19 CASSIGTTPETQYF
TRBJ2-7 TRBV7-2 CASSFRSGREQYF
TRBJ2-7 TRBV5-1 CASSPRPAGAGAYEQYF
TRBJ1-5 TRBV5-1 CASSLEQGRVQPQHF